The 9 T cell receptor beta chains given below trace back to one sample, sequenced in a study of T cell responses to AZD1222 COVID-19 vaccine. The table came from immunoSEQ multiplex PCR; TCRdb's copy has only in-frame clones and leaves some out. This sample carries 100,000 to 150,000 clones, about 85% of them seen once, and the ten largest clones take 3.5% to 4.5%. The specimen was peripheral blood, collected 28 days after the second AZD1222 dose. Receptor source: an adult who received the AZD1222 COVID-19 vaccine.

The CDR3 region has the DNA TGTGCCAGTCATGGGGACAGGGGGCAGATTGGAGAGACCCAGTACTTC. Its translation: CASHGDRGQIGETQYF. V usage is TRBV19 and J usage is TRBJ2-5; 12 bases line up with TRBD1. The CDR3 runs to 16 residues. Germline-derived CDR1 and CDR2 are LNHDA and SQIVND (reference sequence). Trimming removed 8 bases from V and 4 bases from J; junction bases left unmatched: 11. The full variable domain, with the rest looked up from reference TRBV19 and TRBJ2-5, is DGGITQSPKYLFRKEGQNVTLSCEQNLNHDAMYWYRQDPGQGLRLIYYSQIVNDFQKGDIAEGYSVSREKKESFPLTVTSAQKNPTAFYLCASHGDRGQIGETQYFGPGTRLLVL.

The J gene is TRBJ1-2, the V gene TRBV30; D remains unclear. V dropped 3 bases and J dropped 3 bases, with 8 bases sitting between them. CDR1 and CDR2 from the germline V gene are GTSNPN and SVGIG (reference sequence). The CDR3 has 12 amino acids. The CDR3 DNA sequence: TGTGCCTGGAGGGACGGTTACTATGGCTACACCTTC. Its translation: CAWRDGYYGYTF.

The chain has TRBV5-4 and TRBJ1-6; D perhaps matches TRBD1 (6 bases). CDR3 length equals 14 residues. V was clipped by 2 bases and J by 7 bases, with 10 bases between them. In germline, CDR1 is SGHNT, CDR2 YYREEE (reference sequence). The CDR3 DNA sequence: TGTGCCAGCAGCTTTGAACAGGGAAATTCACCCCTCCACTTT. It encodes CASSFEQGNSPLHF.

The V gene is TRBV5-1, the J gene TRBJ2-7; 12 bases map to TRBD2. V lost 0 bases to trimming and J lost 0 bases; unmatched junction nucleotides: 13. Germline CDR1 SGHRS, CDR2 YFSETQ. The CDR3 extends over 20 amino acids. This CDR3 is CASSLGPQGLAGGFSYEQYF. The CDR3 region has the DNA TGCGCCAGCAGCTTGGGACCCCAGGGGCTAGCGGGGGGGTTCTCCTACGAGCAGTACTTC.

The rearrangement joins TRBV2 to TRBJ1-4; D gene ambiguous. This CDR3 is built from 13 residues. Germline CDR1 is SNHLY and CDR2 is FYNNEI. The V and J ends lost 4 bases and 8 bases respectively, with 11 bases between them. This CDR3 is CASSGTGGEKLFF. The CDR3 bases are TGTGCCAGCAGTGGGACTGGAGGGGAAAAACTGTTTTTT.

The chain has TRBV6-5 and TRBJ2-3; 7 bases line up with TRBD2. Per germline, CDR1 MNHEY and CDR2 SVGAGI. There are 14 residues in the CDR3. This chain's CDR3 is CVAGEGLAGDTQYF. The CDR3 region has the DNA TGTGTCGCCGGGGAGGGGCTAGCTGGAGATACGCAGTATTTT.

This chain connects TRBV2 to TRBJ1-6, with unresolved D. The CDR3 has 11 amino acids. Germline CDR1 is SNHLY and CDR2 is FYNNEI. V was shortened by 6 bases and J by 9 bases, with 6 bases between the two germline ends. The CDR3, as DNA: TGTGCCAGCAGCGCCGCTTCACCCCTCCACTTT. Protein: CASSAASPLHF.

This rearrangement joins TRBV6-5 to TRBJ1-5; D gene ambiguous. This CDR3 has 13 residues. Germline CDR1 MNHEY, CDR2 SVGAGI. Trimming stripped 3 bases from V and 5 bases from J, with 8 bases between. CDR3: CASSYSTDQPQHF. The CDR3 nucleotides are TGTGCCAGCAGTTATTCAACCGATCAGCCCCAGCATTTT.

V and J are TRBV6-6 and TRBJ2-1, with D unclear. CDR1 is MNHNY, CDR2 SVGAGI, per germline (reference sequence). Between the trimmed V and J ends, which lost 7 bases and 9 bases, there was a span of 10 bases. CDR3 size: 11 residues. The CDR3: CASMLGAEQFF. CDR3 DNA: TGTGCCAGCATGTTGGGCGCTGAGCAGTTCTTC.